This TCR beta chain is drawn from a study of PD-1 blockade in classical Hodgkin lymphoma. Measured with immunoSEQ multiplex PCR; TCRdb has only the in-frame clones, and not every one. Of 100,000 or so clones detected, approximately 90% appear once; the ten largest clones hold over 15%. Specified time point: cycle 4 day 1 (C4D1), after less than 7 weeks of nivolumab. Every patient experienced relapse after autologous stem cell transplantation, and brentuximab vedotin exposure varied. The CDR3 has 13 amino acids. In germline, CDR1 is SGHRS, CDR2 YFSETQ. Trimming removed 4 bases at V and 1 base at J, with 8 bases between.

Sequencing was performed on peripheral blood mononuclear cells (PBMCs), taken before the fourth cycle of nivolumab. The genes are TRBV5-1 and TRBJ2-5, with a weak D call TRBD1 (5 bases). This TCR was recovered from a human donor with classical Hodgkin lymphoma. In DNA form, the CDR3 reads TGCGCCAGCAGCGAAGACAGCCAAGAGACCCAGTACTTC. Translating it yields CASSEDSQETQYF.